This T cell receptor (beta chain) originates from a study of early T cells in non-severe SARS-CoV-2 infection. About the research overall: Unpaired chains resulted from sequencing bulk RNA of unsorted whole blood. Study observations and caveats: Reliance on VDJdb matching favored anti-spike CD8 responses; private and CD4 specificities were missed.

Attachment of unique molecular identifiers was made to individual cDNA molecules. TCRdb ran MiXCR on the 5' RACE reads and lists one entry per CDR3 protein. The sample records tens of thousands of distinct CDR3 sequences, roughly 8% being singletons. The CDR3 is made up of 15 amino acids. The ends were cut back, 6 bases at V and 5 bases at J, with 19 bases in the middle. CDR1 and CDR2 from the germline V gene are MDHEN and SYDVKM. This clonotype has just a few counts. The antigen is not known. This specimen was whole blood, taken at baseline. The chain joins TRBV28 to TRBJ2-5, with TRBD1 as a possible D gene (5 bases). The receptor comes from an adult who was a healthcare worker with PCR-confirmed SARS-CoV-2 infection or an uninfected control (not recorded which). This chain's CDR3 is CASSSRVPRGETQYF. The CDR3 coding sequence is TGTGCCAGCAGCTCCCGGGTCCCTAGGGGCGAGACCCAGTACTTC.